In this sample, the clone carrying this TCR beta chain turned up a few times. Germline V gene sequence: CDR1 GTSNPN, CDR2 SVGIG (reference sequence). Trimming left V 0 bases short and J 6 bases short, with 11 bases between. The CDR3 is 14 residues long. The sample comes from a study of STAT5B mutations in CD4+ large granular lymphocyte leukemia. The survey-level immunoSEQ assay was used. Profiling relied on immunoSEQ multiplex PCR, and the TCRdb table lists in-frame clones only, not all of them. This table holds nearly 35,000 clones, about four fifths found once. The clonotype was recovered from a human donor in good health. Sequencing was carried out using CD4+ T cells from blood buffy coats. The chain links TRBV30 to TRBJ2-2; D is unresolved. The CDR3 DNA follows: TGTGCCTGGAGTGTACCTGGGTCTGCCGGGGAGCTGTTTTTT. Translated, it gives CAWSVPGSAGELFF.